The clone carrying this T cell receptor beta chain was counted at least ten times. As yet, its antigen is unknown. Investigators prepared the TCR beta libraries by applying iRepertoire HTBI primers and Arm-PCR of CDR3 regions. Via MiXCR, TCRdb re-called the multiplex PCR reads, giving one row per CDR3 protein. The table records approximately 400,000 distinct CDR3 sequences, less than 25% of them present only once. The data derive from a study of regulatory T cells in long-lasting Graves disease. For the study at large: Patients with persistent Graves' disease had over 5 years of antithyroid drugs and persistent TSH receptor antibodies. General study points: The work looked only at peripheral blood and did not look at thyroid tissue.

Sample time point: persistent/refractory GD, antithyroid drugs over 5 years with positive TRAb. The authors made the TCR library using RNA they extracted from PBMCs. Sequenced material: peripheral blood mononuclear cells (PBMCs), taken when the disease was refractory, from a patient treated with antithyroid drugs. This receptor was taken from a female donor with Graves disease.

CDR3 nucleotides: TGTGCCAGCAGACGGACAGGAACGGGGAGCAATCAGCCCCAGCATTTT. The encoded protein is CASRRTGTGSNQPQHF. The rearrangement uses TRBV6-1 and TRBJ1-5, with 7 bases lining up with TRBD1. Germline V gene sequence: CDR1 MNHNS, CDR2 SASEGT. The V segment lost 6 bases and the J segment 1 base; nucleotides outside the gene matches: 9. This CDR3 region has 16 residues.